One and the same sample provided the 28 T cell receptor beta chains below, sequenced in a study of T cell responses to AZD1222 COVID-19 vaccine. The assay was immunoSEQ multiplex PCR, and TCRdb's table has in-frame clones only and misses some. Of 90,000 or so clones in the sample, about 88% are singletons; the top ten hold 15% to 20%. The sequencing here drew on peripheral blood, taken on day 0 of AZD1222 vaccination. These TCRs come from an adult in good health.

This clone is deemed medium-sized. The CDR3 region has the DNA TGCGCCAGCAGCACCGACCCAGGTCTACCAGGCTACACCTTC. Amino acids: CASSTDPGLPGYTF. The chain carries TRBV5-1 and TRBJ1-2; D unclear. The CDR3 loop spans 14 amino acids. V was pared by 4 bases and J by 8 bases, with 18 bases between. Per germline, CDR1 SGHRS and CDR2 YFSETQ.

The chain links TRBV29-1 to TRBJ1-2; no definite D call. The germline CDR1 and CDR2 sequences are SQVTM and ANQGSEA. The CDR3 runs 12 residues. V gave up 8 bases and J gave up 7 bases, with 17 bases separating them. CDR3: CSSRGGAGGYTF. The CDR3 region has the DNA TGCAGCTCCCGCGGCGGAGCCGGTGGCTACACCTTC. Variable domain in full (rest from reference TRBV29-1 and TRBJ1-2): SAVISQKPSRDICQRGTSLTIQCQVDSQVTMMFWYRQQPGQSLTLIATANQGSEATYESGFVIDKFPISRPNLTFSTLTVSNMSPEDSSIYLCSSRGGAGGYTFGSGTRLTVV.

This chain connects TRBV28 to TRBJ2-5; D is perhaps TRBD1 (6 bases). Germline lookup yields CDR1 MDHEN and CDR2 SYDVKM. Trimming removed 7 bases at V and 0 bases at J, with 12 bases between. The CDR3 runs to 14 residues. The CDR3 DNA follows: TGTGCCAGCAAGCAGGGGCCCAACCAAGAGACCCAGTACTTC. Translation: CASKQGPNQETQYF.

The chain couples TRBV27 to TRBJ2-7; TRBD2 matches at 7 bases. V trimming: 2 bases; J trimming: 2 bases; junction bases outside the gene matches: 6. The CDR3 extends over 15 amino acids. CDR1 is MNHEY, CDR2 SMNVEV, per germline (reference sequence). In DNA form, the CDR3 reads TGTGCCAGCAGTTTACTAGCGGACCTCCCCTACGAGCAGTACTTC. Residues: CASSLLADLPYEQYF.

The rearrangement uses TRBV2 and TRBJ2-7; D is unresolved. This CDR3 contains 12 residues. Germline CDR1 reads SNHLY; CDR2 reads FYNNEI. CDR3 sequence reads: CAGGVMRHEQYF. The DNA of the CDR3 is TGTGCGGGTGGGGTAATGCGCCACGAGCAGTACTTC.

This chain links TRBV4-2 with TRBJ1-2; the match to TRBD1 covers 7 bases. J was trimmed by 4 bases and V by 0 bases; bases with no gene match: 8. The CDR3 loop spans 16 amino acids. The germline V gene encodes CDR1 LGHNA and CDR2 YNFKEQ. CDR3 sequence (DNA): TGTGCCAGCAGCCAAGAAGTATGGGACAGCGGCTATGGCTACACCTTC. Translated: CASSQEVWDSGYGYTF.

The chain uses TRBV7-2 and TRBJ1-2; 9 bases are shared with TRBD1. The junction had 3 bases not matched to a gene; V was cut back by 5 bases and J by 5 bases. From germline, CDR1 is SGHTA and CDR2 FQGNSA. This CDR3 has 13 amino acids. CDR3 loop: CASSTGQGYGYTF. CDR3 in DNA: TGTGCCAGCAGCACGGGACAGGGATATGGCTACACCTTC.

In its sample, this clone was seen a few times. The chain uses TRBV3-1 (or the pseudogene TRBV3-2) and TRBJ2-7; 9 bases map to TRBD2. Germline V lookup: CDR1 LGHDT, CDR2 YNNKEL (reference sequence). Trimming at V came to 4 bases and at J to 4 bases, leaving 5 bases not matched to a gene. The CDR3 is 14 residues long. Here the CDR3 DNA reads TGTGCCAGCAGCCTTCGGACTAGCGAGTACGAGCAGTACTTC. Encoded protein: CASSLRTSEYEQYF.

Only one count was recorded for this clone. The V call is TRBV19, the J call TRBJ1-2; the D gene is possibly TRBD1 (5 bases). Trimming cost V 1 base and J 4 bases, with 13 bases left between them. CDR3 length equals 15 residues. Germline loops: CDR1 LNHDA, CDR2 SQIVND (reference sequence). The CDR3 here is CASSIAARGTYGYTF. CDR3 sequence (DNA): TGTGCCAGTAGTATAGCCGCGAGGGGAACCTATGGCTACACCTTC.

The chain links TRBV7-3 to TRBJ1-1; D not certain. This CDR3 comprises 16 residues. The ends were cut back, 0 bases at V and 0 bases at J, with 11 bases in the middle. Germline V gives CDR1 SGHTA, CDR2 FQGTGA. The CDR3 reads CASSLTVQTMNTEAFF. Written as DNA, the CDR3 is TGTGCCAGCAGCTTAACAGTACAAACAATGAACACTGAAGCTTTCTTT.

This sequence joins TRBV4-3 and TRBJ1-2; 7 bases agree with TRBD1. Per the germline V gene, CDR1 is LGHNA and CDR2 is YSLEER. The J segment lost 3 bases and the V segment lost 4 bases, leaving 2 bases of the junction unmatched. CDR3 length: 13 amino acids. Written as DNA, the CDR3 is TGCGCCAGCAGCCGCGGGACAGACTATGGCTACACCTTC. Translation gives CASSRGTDYGYTF.

The chain couples TRBV2 to TRBJ1-1; D ambiguous. From germline, CDR1 is SNHLY and CDR2 FYNNEI. The length of the CDR3 is 12 residues. With 5 bases removed from V and 5 bases from J, the gap between germline ends came to 9 bases. The CDR3 nucleotides are TGTGCCAGCAGTACACAACAAACTGAAGCTTTCTTT. This gives the protein CASSTQQTEAFF. The entire variable domain, with the rest obtained from reference TRBV2 and TRBJ1-1, is as follows: EPEVTQTPSHQVTQMGQEVILRCVPISNHLYFYWYRQILGQKVEFLVSFYNNEISEKSEIFDDQFSVERPDGSNFTLKIRSTKLEDSAMYFCASSTQQTEAFFGQGTRLTVV.

The chain combines TRBV7-9 with TRBJ1-2; D is unresolved. Trimming shortened V by 5 bases and J by 5 bases, and 15 bases separated the two germline ends. This CDR3 is built from 14 residues. Germline loops: CDR1 SEHNR, CDR2 FQNEAQ (reference sequence). The CDR3 reads CASSHTRTGYGYTF. In DNA, the CDR3 is TGTGCCAGCAGCCACACCCGGACTGGGTATGGCTACACCTTC.

The chain links TRBV5-1 to TRBJ1-2, with TRBD1 identical over 7 bases. Germline V gives CDR1 SGHRS, CDR2 YFSETQ. The CDR3 contains 13 residues. V lost 7 bases to trimming and J lost 8 bases; unmatched junction nucleotides: 11. This CDR3 is CASGEGGVGGYTF. CDR3 bases: TGCGCCAGCGGCGAAGGGGGCGTCGGAGGCTACACCTTC.

The chain links TRBV4-1 to TRBJ1-2, with D perhaps TRBD1 (5 bases). The CDR3 extends over 14 amino acids. V shed 1 base and J shed 3 bases, with 9 bases lying between them. Germline V gene data show CDR1 as MGHRA and CDR2 as YSYEKL. For the CDR3, the DNA is TGCGCCAGCAGCCAAGCCGGGACGGACTATGGCTACACCTTC. This translates into CASSQAGTDYGYTF.

This chain connects TRBV4-2 to TRBJ2-6; TRBD2 aligns across 12 bases. This CDR3 has 22 amino acids. The germline V gene encodes CDR1 LGHNA and CDR2 YNFKEQ. The junction had 16 bases not matched to a gene; V was cut back by 4 bases and J by 0 bases. Here the CDR3 reads CASSRYFAQPGLAGSGANVLTF. The CDR3 DNA sequence: TGTGCCAGCAGCCGGTATTTCGCCCAACCGGGACTAGCGGGCTCTGGGGCCAACGTCCTGACTTTC.

V usage is TRBV19 and J usage is TRBJ2-1; 8 bases line up with TRBD2. The CDR3 loop spans 14 amino acids. The ends lost 7 bases at V and 10 bases at J; junction bases unmatched: 12. Germline-derived CDR1 and CDR2 are LNHDA and SQIVND (reference sequence). CDR3 in amino acids: CASTRGSGAGEQFF. The CDR3 bases are TGTGCCAGTACCCGAGGTAGCGGGGCAGGCGAGCAGTTCTTC.

The chain carries TRBV18 and TRBJ1-3; the match to TRBD1 covers 7 bases. Trimming removed 3 bases from V and 4 bases from J; junction bases left unmatched: 6. The CDR3 loop spans 15 amino acids. The germline V gene encodes CDR1 KGHSH and CDR2 LQKENI. Written as DNA, the CDR3 is TGTGCCAGCTCACCGATGGGACAGACGGGAAACACCATATATTTT. Protein: CASSPMGQTGNTIYF. Drawing the rest from reference TRBV18 and TRBJ1-3, the complete variable domain is NAGVMQNPRHLVRRRGQEARLRCSPMKGHSHVYWYRQLPEEGLKFMVYLQKENIIDESGMPKERFSAEFPKEGPSILRIQQVVRGDSAAYFCASSPMGQTGNTIYFGEGSWLTVV.

The DNA for the CDR3 is TGTGCCAGCATTTCGGAAAGACTAGCCGGTCTCGAGACCCAGTACTTC. Translating it yields CASISERLAGLETQYF. The rearrangement joins TRBV6-6 to TRBJ2-5, with 7 bases that match TRBD2. V lost 7 bases to trimming and J lost 5 bases; unmatched junction nucleotides: 16. The CDR3 covers 16 residues. Germline CDR1 reads MNHNY; CDR2 reads SVGAGI (reference sequence).

The rearrangement links TRBV5-1 to TRBJ1-1, with D maybe TRBD1 (5 bases). CDR3 length equals 14 residues. V was shortened by 4 bases and J by 5 bases, with 15 bases between the two germline ends. Germline lookup yields CDR1 SGHRS and CDR2 YFSETQ. The CDR3 nucleotides are TGCGCCAGCAGCCCGGGACGGGGTTGGACTGAAGCTTTCTTT. It is translated as CASSPGRGWTEAFF.

The V call is TRBV20-1, the J call TRBJ2-2; D ambiguous. This CDR3 comprises 11 residues. Germline CDR1 DFQATT, CDR2 SNEGSKA (reference sequence). V gave up 3 bases and J gave up 7 bases, with 6 bases separating them. CDR3 coding DNA: TGCAGTGCTAGGACCCACGGGGAGCTGTTTTTT. It translates to CSARTHGELFF.

This clone was detected only once. V usage is TRBV7-2 and J usage is TRBJ2-5; D is perhaps TRBD2 (6 bases). The germline V and J ends were trimmed by 3 bases and 5 bases, with 13 bases remaining between them. Per germline, CDR1 SGHTA and CDR2 FQGNSA. CDR3 length: 14 amino acids. The CDR3 region is CASSFSGGGETQYF. Written as DNA, the CDR3 is TGTGCCAGCAGCTTTTCCGGGGGTGGGGAGACCCAGTACTTC.

The chain uses TRBV12-3 or TRBV12-4 and TRBJ1-1; possibly TRBD1 for D (5 bases). Trimming removed 3 bases from V and 5 bases from J, with 10 bases in between. The CDR3 is 13 residues long. DNA for the CDR3: TGTGCCAGCAGTTTCCCCGGGGGGACTGAAGCTTTCTTT. Its translation: CASSFPGGTEAFF.

This clone came up once. V gene TRBV7-8 combines with J gene TRBJ2-2, with TRBD2 matching 9 bases. V was clipped by 0 bases and J by 5 bases; unmatched bases: 4. The CDR3 sequence is 16 residues long. Germline V gene sequence: CDR1 SGHVS, CDR2 FQNEAQ. The CDR3: CASSLAQREVTGELFF. CDR3 sequence (DNA): TGTGCCAGCAGCTTAGCTCAGCGGGAGGTGACCGGGGAGCTGTTTTTT.

This clone was seen just once. This chain links TRBV7-2 with TRBJ1-2, with TRBD1 identical over 7 bases. CDR1 and CDR2 from the germline V gene are SGHTA and FQGNSA. CDR3 length equals 14 residues. The V gene end was trimmed by 5 bases and the J gene end by 7 bases; junction bases not matched to a gene: 10. CDR3 sequence: CASSPGTASGGYTF. CDR3 DNA: TGTGCCAGCAGCCCCGGGACAGCCTCTGGTGGCTACACCTTC. Complete variable domain (other parts from reference TRBV7-2 and TRBJ1-2): GAGVSQSPSNKVTEKGKDVELRCDPISGHTALYWYRQSLGQGLEFLIYFQGNSAPDKSGLPSDRFSAERTGGSVSTLTIQRTQQEDSAVYLCASSPGTASGGYTFGSGTRLTVV.

The chain combines TRBV27 with TRBJ1-2; D might be TRBD1 (5 bases). CDR1 MNHEY and CDR2 SMNVEV come from the germline V gene (reference sequence). The CDR3 extends over 14 amino acids. The V and J ends lost 3 bases and 4 bases respectively, with 12 bases between them. The CDR3 spells CASSLSREGYGYTF. The CDR3 region has the DNA TGTGCCAGCAGTTTGTCCAGGGAGGGCTATGGCTACACCTTC.

This clone showed up just a few times. The chain recombines TRBV2 with TRBJ2-2; 10 bases match TRBD2. This CDR3 has 15 amino acids. Germline V gene data show CDR1 as SNHLY and CDR2 as FYNNEI. V gave up 7 bases and J gave up 5 bases; unmatched junction bases: 7. This CDR3 reads CASTLAGVLTGELFF. The CDR3 nucleotides read TGTGCCAGCACCCTAGCGGGGGTTTTGACCGGGGAGCTGTTTTTT.

The chain employs TRBV12-3 or TRBV12-4 and TRBJ1-2; 7 positions agree with TRBD1. Trimming cost V 7 bases and J 8 bases; bases outside gene matches: 7. This CDR3 has 12 amino acids. The CDR3 nucleotides read TGTGCCAGCACCCCGACAGGGCGCGGCTACACCTTC. Translation gives CASTPTGRGYTF.